The clone carrying this T cell receptor beta chain is classed as medium-sized by frequency. The sequenced fragment ends 3 residues before the CDR3 boundary, so the rest is inferred from the germline J gene. The source of the sample is a study of Tregs in tolerant kidney transplant recipients. V was pared by 10 bases and J by 1 base, with 6 bases of the junction left unmatched. The germline gives CDR1 SNHLY, CDR2 FYNNEI. This CDR3 region has 14 residues. Recipients received nonmyeloablative bone marrow transplants from related graft donors, with transient mixed chimerism. Here immunoSEQ multiplex PCR was the method, and the copy in TCRdb shows in-frame clones only, minus some. The ten top clones account for roughly 25%, within a sample of around 10,000 clones.

This clonotype was sampled from a human patient who received a combined kidney and bone marrow transplant. Some T cells may originate from the graft donor. The chain recombines TRBV2 with TRBJ2-2; 7 bases agree with TRBD2. Sequenced material: CD8+ T cells from blood (PBMCs), taken 24 months after the transplant. Incomplete CDR3 DNA: TGTGCCATTCGGGACTACCAGAACACCGGGGAG. It translates to CAIRDYQNTGE. In full, the CDR3 reads CAIRDYQNTGELFF.